These 2 T cell receptor beta chains were all obtained from the same sample, sequenced in a study of OX40 agonist ivuxolimab in advanced cancers. The library was made by the immunoSEQ multiplex PCR assay. As stored in TCRdb, this immuneACCESS dataset retains in-frame rearrangements with V and J assigned. A fraction of the clones does not appear; measured against another copy, unresolved V genes explain less than half of the discrepancy, and the remainder lacks a known reason. Within this sample are about 87,000 clones, with approximately 87% of them counted one time only. The top ten constitute 0.85% of the sample. Here the sequenced sample was CD4+ or CD8+ T cells sorted from blood, taken in a trial of the OX40 agonist ivuxolimab. These receptor sequences come from an adult with an advanced solid tumor such as melanoma, head and neck, liver or kidney cancer.

This chain joins TRBV7-2 and TRBJ2-3; D remains unclear. V was pared by 2 bases and J by 5 bases, with 5 bases between. The CDR3 is made up of 12 amino acids. CDR1 and CDR2 (germline): SGHTA, FQGNSA. CDR3: CASSLSGDTQYF. CDR3 bases: TGTGCCAGCAGCTTATCGGGAGATACGCAGTATTTT.

The chain links TRBV6-4 to TRBJ1-6; D unresolved. Germline CDR1 reads MRHNA; CDR2 reads SNTAGT. Trimming removed 1 base from V and 7 bases from J, with 5 bases in between. The CDR3 extends over 13 amino acids. CDR3 in amino acids: CASSDYRNSPLHF. The CDR3 nucleotides are TGTGCCAGCAGTGACTACAGAAATTCACCCCTCCACTTT.